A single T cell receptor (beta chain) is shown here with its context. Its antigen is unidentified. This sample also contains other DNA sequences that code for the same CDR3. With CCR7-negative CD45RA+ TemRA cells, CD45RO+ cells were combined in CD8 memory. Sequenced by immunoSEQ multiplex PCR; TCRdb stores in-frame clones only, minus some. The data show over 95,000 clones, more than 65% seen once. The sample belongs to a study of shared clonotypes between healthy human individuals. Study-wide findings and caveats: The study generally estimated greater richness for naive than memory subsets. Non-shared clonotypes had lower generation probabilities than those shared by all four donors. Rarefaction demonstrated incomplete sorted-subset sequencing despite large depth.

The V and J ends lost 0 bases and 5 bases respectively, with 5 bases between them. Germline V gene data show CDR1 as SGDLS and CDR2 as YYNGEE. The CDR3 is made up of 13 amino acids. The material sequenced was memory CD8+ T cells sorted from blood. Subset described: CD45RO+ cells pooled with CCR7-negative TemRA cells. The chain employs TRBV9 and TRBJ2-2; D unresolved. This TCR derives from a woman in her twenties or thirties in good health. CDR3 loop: CASSVVTTGELFF. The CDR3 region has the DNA TGTGCCAGCAGCGTAGTAACTACCGGGGAGCTGTTTTTT.